The 12 T cell receptor beta chains given below trace back to one sample, sequenced in a study of T cells in Graves' hyperthyroidism and ophthalmopathy. The investigators amplified TCR beta CDR3 regions from RNA transcripts. A set of HTBI primers served as the primers for a first-round RT-PCR of the TCR CDR3. MiXCR, run by TCRdb on the multiplex PCR reads, gives a single entry per CDR3 protein. The sample includes 600,000 to 700,000 distinct CDR3 sequences, less than 45% of them seen just once. Sequencing was carried out using peripheral blood or thyroid tissue (not recorded which). The source of these receptors is an adult man with Graves' disease, either hyperthyroidism or ophthalmopathy (not recorded which).

V gene TRBV24-1 combines with J gene TRBJ1-5, with 9 bases identical to TRBD1. The germline CDR1 and CDR2 sequences are KGHDR and SFDVKD. The CDR3 sequence is 12 residues long. The CDR3 DNA reads as TGTGCTAGGGGGGACAGGGACCAGCCCCAGCATTTT. Protein: CARGDRDQPQHF.

The gene calls are TRBV29-1 and TRBJ1-3; D may be TRBD1 (5 bases). CDR3 length: 16 amino acids. V gave up 5 bases and J gave up 4 bases, with 21 bases separating them. Germline lookup yields CDR1 SQVTM and CDR2 ANQGSEA. Here the CDR3 reads CSVFDPRQLAGNTIYF. The DNA of the CDR3 is TGCAGCGTTTTTGACCCGAGACAGCTTGCGGGAAACACCATATATTTT.

This clonotype was recorded a few times. V usage is TRBV7-9 and J usage is TRBJ1-2, with 9 bases identical to TRBD1. Germline V gene sequence: CDR1 SEHNR, CDR2 FQNEAQ (reference sequence). Trimming took 5 bases from V and 4 from J; bases not matched to a gene: 8. The CDR3 runs 15 residues. The CDR3 DNA is TGTGCCAGCAGCGAAGGACAGGGGCGGGTCTATGGCTACACCTTC. Encoded protein: CASSEGQGRVYGYTF. Drawing the rest from reference TRBV7-9 and TRBJ1-2, the complete variable domain is DTGVSQNPRHKITKRGQNVTFRCDPISEHNRLYWYRQTLGQGPEFLTYFQNEAQLEKSRLLSDRFSAERPKGSFSTLEIQRTEQGDSAMYLCASSEGQGRVYGYTFGSGTRLTVV.

This chain connects TRBV29-1 to TRBJ1-1; D is unresolved. In germline, CDR1 is SQVTM, CDR2 ANQGSEA. The CDR3 extends over 18 amino acids. V dropped 2 bases and J dropped 0 bases, with 22 bases sitting between them. The CDR3 reads CSVERLRREVGMNTEAFF. As DNA, the CDR3 is TGCAGCGTTGAACGGCTCCGGAGAGAGGTGGGAATGAACACTGAAGCTTTCTTT.

The V and J genes are TRBV12-3 or TRBV12-4 and TRBJ2-7; no reliable D call. The CDR3 loop spans 15 amino acids. The V gene lost 6 bases and the J gene lost 3 bases, with 18 bases spanning the gap. The CDR3 region has the DNA TGTGCCAGCAGATCTGGACGGTTGTCGGGCTACGAGCAGTACTTC. This gives the protein CASRSGRLSGYEQYF.

V gene TRBV5-1 combines with J gene TRBJ1-3, with 8 bases fitting TRBD1. V lost 0 bases and J lost 7; bases outside the gene matches: 9. CDR3 length: 16 amino acids. The germline CDR1 and CDR2 sequences are SGHRS and YFSETQ. CDR3 DNA sequence: TGCGCCAGCAGCTTGGCCTTGGACAGGGAACCGAACACCATATATTTT. It specifies CASSLALDREPNTIYF.

The gene calls are TRBV20-1 and TRBJ1-5, with no clear D. From germline, CDR1 is DFQATT and CDR2 SNEGSKA (reference sequence). The CDR3 loop spans 15 amino acids. V gave up 1 base and J gave up 6 bases, with 16 bases separating them. The DNA of the CDR3 is TGCAGTGCTAGAGTGGCAGGATTTGGCGGTCAGCCCCAGCATTTT. Encoded protein: CSARVAGFGGQPQHF.

The gene calls are TRBV20-1 and TRBJ1-5; perhaps TRBD1 as D (5 bases). Trimming cost V 5 bases and J 3 bases, with 17 bases left between them. Per germline, CDR1 DFQATT and CDR2 SNEGSKA (reference sequence). The CDR3 runs 15 residues. This CDR3 is CSASWGTGNNQPQHF. CDR3 bases: TGCAGTGCTTCTTGGGGGACTGGAAACAATCAGCCCCAGCATTTT.

About this clonotype: The conserved phenylalanine or tryptophan is not found at the CDR3 terminus, so this likely reflects a read error. The chain couples TRBV5-1 to TRBJ1-1; D call uncertain. The germline V and J ends were trimmed by 1 base and 0 bases, with 10 bases remaining between them. This CDR3 is built from 15 residues. The germline V gene encodes CDR1 SGHRS and CDR2 YFSETQ. In DNA form, the CDR3 reads TGCGCCAGCAGCTTGAAAAGCGCCTTGAACACTGAAGCTTTCCTT. Translated, it gives CASSLKSALNTEAFL.

The chain uses TRBV7-8 and TRBJ1-1, with a tentative D call TRBD1 (5 bases). V dropped 1 base and J dropped 4 bases, with 13 bases sitting between them. Germline CDR1 reads SGHVS; CDR2 reads FQNEAQ. This CDR3 is built from 15 residues. CDR3 sequence (DNA): TGTGCCAGCAGCTTAGGGGTGTGGGGCGCCACTGAAGCTTTCTTT. The encoded protein is CASSLGVWGATEAFF.

Points on this clonotype: A much bigger clone sits one base away, suggesting this may be a read error. The rearrangement links TRBV10-2 to TRBJ1-6, with TRBD1 as a possible D gene (6 bases). From germline, CDR1 is WSHSY and CDR2 SAAADI. The germline V and J ends were trimmed by 0 bases and 9 bases, with 12 bases remaining between them. The CDR3 covers 15 residues. This chain's CDR3 is CASSESQGLSSPLHF. The CDR3 DNA sequence: TGCGCCAGCAGTGAGTCACAGGGACTAAGTTCACCCCTCCACTTT.

This clonotype was recorded a few times. The rearrangement uses TRBV12-3 or TRBV12-4 and TRBJ1-6; TRBD1 is a possible D gene (6 bases). This CDR3 has 15 amino acids. V shed 3 bases and J shed 7 bases, with 13 bases lying between them. Here the CDR3 reads CASSFFGGVNSPLHF. Here the CDR3 DNA reads TGTGCCAGCAGTTTTTTCGGGGGCGTAAATTCACCCCTCCACTTT.